Below, one T cell receptor (beta chain) is given with its context. The antigen remains undetermined. The sample belongs to a study of neoadjuvant nivolumab and ipilimumab in lung cancer. Findings and caveats of the study: Only two of four nivolumab-treated tumors gained richness and clonality by surgery.

Here immunoSEQ multiplex PCR was the method, and the copy in TCRdb shows in-frame clones only, minus some. The sample lists over 7,000 clones, roughly 80% occurring once. J gave up 7 bases and V 4 bases, and 3 bases lay outside the gene matches. Per germline, CDR1 SGHAT and CDR2 FQDESV (reference sequence). This CDR3 comprises 14 residues. The sequence was obtained from an adult with non-small cell lung cancer. Sequencing used adjacent normal lung tissue, obtained after neoadjuvant nivolumab, alone or with ipilimumab, at or shortly before surgery. The chain couples TRBV11-1 to TRBJ1-6; 8 nucleotides align to TRBD1. The CDR3 DNA is TGTGCCAGCAGCTCGGGACAGGCGAATTCACCCCTCCACTTT. This sequence encodes CASSSGQANSPLHF.